Reported below is one TCR beta chain. This PCR relied on a set of 60 Vbeta primers and 13 Jbeta primers. Libraries were prepared by immunoSEQ multiplex PCR; TCRdb keeps only in-frame clonotypes and omits some of them. The sample includes 90,000 to 100,000 clones, approximately 77% seen only once; the top ten take less than 5%. The sample originates from a study of cytomegalovirus exposure and HLA in healthy donors. The source is a woman in her thirties or forties in good health and CMV-seronegative. The material sequenced was PBMCs.

CDR3 coding DNA: TGCGCCAGCAGCCAGTACTTTAGCGGGGTAACGTATTTT. As protein: CASSQYFSGVTYF. This chain joins TRBV4-3 and TRBJ2-3; 8 bases line up with TRBD2. V lost 3 bases, J lost 14 bases, and 10 bases stayed unmatched. This CDR3 is 13 amino acids long. Germline values: CDR1 LGHNA, CDR2 YSLEER.